This T cell receptor (beta chain) was recorded in a study of Ad26.COV2.S vaccination and SARS-CoV-2 variants. Treatment indicated: about 20 received Ad26.COV2.S at low or high dose, single or two shots; about 5 received placebo; per-sample allocation not given. Sample collection was performed on day 63 after the first vaccine or placebo injection. The shot given was an Ad26 vector that makes Wuhan-strain SARS-CoV-2 spike. General study points: There was a possibility that the TCR breadth and depth analyses underestimated total T cell responses. Non-spike TCR breadth was similar in vaccine and placebo recipients.

Using immunoSEQ multiplex PCR, the repertoire was profiled, and TCRdb retains in-frame clones only, with some absent. Of about 350,000 clones listed, about 86% are singletons. Trimming took off 3 bases at V and 7 bases at J, with 18 bases between the two ends. CDR3 length equals 15 residues. Per the germline V gene, CDR1 is KGHSH and CDR2 is LQKENI. Details on this clone: Its antigen is as yet unknown.

The chain carries TRBV18 and TRBJ2-5; D is uncertain. The sequence came from a person between 18 and 59 years old who received the Ad26.COV2.S COVID-19 vaccine or a placebo. This material consisted of peripheral blood, taken in a trial of Ad26.COV2.S vaccine versus placebo. The CDR3 sequence is CASSPQQPPTVTQYF. As DNA, the CDR3 is TGTGCCAGCTCACCTCAACAGCCCCCCACCGTGACCCAGTACTTC. Drawing the rest from reference TRBV18 and TRBJ2-5, the complete variable domain is NAGVMQNPRHLVRRRGQEARLRCSPMKGHSHVYWYRQLPEEGLKFMVYLQKENIIDESGMPKERFSAEFPKEGPSILRIQQVVRGDSAAYFCASSPQQPPTVTQYFGPGTRLLVL.